This entry describes one T cell receptor (beta chain). In the original analysis: Reference gene primer amplification gave estimated nucleated cell counts. Libraries were prepared by immunoSEQ multiplex PCR; TCRdb keeps only in-frame clonotypes and omits some of them. V and J calls and clone size are copied from that table; D and trimming were computed from the DNA. This sample has over 300,000 clones, with 80% to 90% found just once. The CDR3 sequence is 20 residues long. These data come from a study of blood T cell repertoires in COVID-19. Overall study: Whether acute or convalescent, the COVID-19 samples came from the United States, Italy and Spain. T cells, B-cell-depleted T cells, or PBMCs provided the cDNA or gDNA that served as material.

The sample was peripheral blood. The chain couples TRBV21-1 to TRBJ2-5; the table's D call, TRBD2, was not checked against the DNA. TRBV21-1 is designated a pseudogene. The source of this sequence is a man aged 35-49 years with acute or convalescent COVID-19. CDR3 amino acids: CASSKAGTSGRAERQETQYF. CDR3 nucleotide sequence: TGTGCCAGCAGCAAAGCCGGGACTAGCGGGAGGGCCGAGCGCCAAGAGACCCAGTACTTC.